The 2 T cell receptor beta chains given below trace back to one sample, sequenced in a study of T cell responses to AZD1222 COVID-19 vaccine (dated by TCRdb to about 2021). The intended sense of this specimen's time point label: baseline before first vaccination. The method was the immunoSEQ multiplex PCR assay. The table was pulled from immuneACCESS by TCRdb, which kept in-frame rearrangements only. Such tables lose some clones; where checked, under half of the loss comes from unresolved V genes, and the rest has no known cause. The sample data list over 100,000 clones, and 88% of these were observed just once. Over 6.5% of the sample is in the top ten clones. The source material was peripheral blood, sampled on day 0 of AZD1222 vaccination. The source of these receptors is an adult in good health.

The chain uses TRBV6-1 and TRBJ2-2, with D perhaps given as TRBD1 or TRBD2 (5 bases each). Trimming shortened V by 2 bases and J by 3 bases, and 13 bases separated the two germline ends. The CDR3 consists of 16 residues. The germline V gene encodes CDR1 MNHNS and CDR2 SASEGT. The CDR3 protein is CASSETLRGDTGELFF. The CDR3 DNA reads TGTGCCAGCAGTGAAACCTTGAGAGGGGACACCGGGGAGCTGTTTTTT.

The chain recombines TRBV5-1 with TRBJ2-3; 9 bases line up with TRBD1. Germline V CDR1 and CDR2: SGHRS, YFSETQ. The junction had 10 bases not matched to a gene; V was cut back by 2 bases and J by 9 bases. The CDR3 extends over 15 amino acids. Here the CDR3 reads CASSFPGQGLNTQYF. The CDR3 region has the DNA TGCGCCAGCAGCTTTCCGGGACAGGGTTTAAACACGCAGTATTTT.